This record looks at one T cell receptor beta chain sequence and its context. This sample stems from a study of T cells in localized non-small cell lung cancer. Some clones are missing from TCRdb's copy, which holds only in-frame ones; the method was immunoSEQ multiplex PCR. The sample holds roughly 40,000 clones, approximately 88% seen once. The V gene end was trimmed by 2 bases and the J gene end by 7 bases; junction bases not matched to a gene: 9. This CDR3 spans 15 amino acids. CDR1 and CDR2 (germline): SGHTA, FQGNSA. The receptor's source is a woman aged 35-70 years with stage I lung adenocarcinoma. V usage is TRBV7-2 and J usage is TRBJ2-3; TRBD1 agrees at 7 bases. Source: peripheral blood, taken before any cancer treatment. For the CDR3, the DNA is TGTGCCAGCAGCTTAACTCCTCGGGGACAGAATACGCAGTATTTT. Its protein product is CASSLTPRGQNTQYF.